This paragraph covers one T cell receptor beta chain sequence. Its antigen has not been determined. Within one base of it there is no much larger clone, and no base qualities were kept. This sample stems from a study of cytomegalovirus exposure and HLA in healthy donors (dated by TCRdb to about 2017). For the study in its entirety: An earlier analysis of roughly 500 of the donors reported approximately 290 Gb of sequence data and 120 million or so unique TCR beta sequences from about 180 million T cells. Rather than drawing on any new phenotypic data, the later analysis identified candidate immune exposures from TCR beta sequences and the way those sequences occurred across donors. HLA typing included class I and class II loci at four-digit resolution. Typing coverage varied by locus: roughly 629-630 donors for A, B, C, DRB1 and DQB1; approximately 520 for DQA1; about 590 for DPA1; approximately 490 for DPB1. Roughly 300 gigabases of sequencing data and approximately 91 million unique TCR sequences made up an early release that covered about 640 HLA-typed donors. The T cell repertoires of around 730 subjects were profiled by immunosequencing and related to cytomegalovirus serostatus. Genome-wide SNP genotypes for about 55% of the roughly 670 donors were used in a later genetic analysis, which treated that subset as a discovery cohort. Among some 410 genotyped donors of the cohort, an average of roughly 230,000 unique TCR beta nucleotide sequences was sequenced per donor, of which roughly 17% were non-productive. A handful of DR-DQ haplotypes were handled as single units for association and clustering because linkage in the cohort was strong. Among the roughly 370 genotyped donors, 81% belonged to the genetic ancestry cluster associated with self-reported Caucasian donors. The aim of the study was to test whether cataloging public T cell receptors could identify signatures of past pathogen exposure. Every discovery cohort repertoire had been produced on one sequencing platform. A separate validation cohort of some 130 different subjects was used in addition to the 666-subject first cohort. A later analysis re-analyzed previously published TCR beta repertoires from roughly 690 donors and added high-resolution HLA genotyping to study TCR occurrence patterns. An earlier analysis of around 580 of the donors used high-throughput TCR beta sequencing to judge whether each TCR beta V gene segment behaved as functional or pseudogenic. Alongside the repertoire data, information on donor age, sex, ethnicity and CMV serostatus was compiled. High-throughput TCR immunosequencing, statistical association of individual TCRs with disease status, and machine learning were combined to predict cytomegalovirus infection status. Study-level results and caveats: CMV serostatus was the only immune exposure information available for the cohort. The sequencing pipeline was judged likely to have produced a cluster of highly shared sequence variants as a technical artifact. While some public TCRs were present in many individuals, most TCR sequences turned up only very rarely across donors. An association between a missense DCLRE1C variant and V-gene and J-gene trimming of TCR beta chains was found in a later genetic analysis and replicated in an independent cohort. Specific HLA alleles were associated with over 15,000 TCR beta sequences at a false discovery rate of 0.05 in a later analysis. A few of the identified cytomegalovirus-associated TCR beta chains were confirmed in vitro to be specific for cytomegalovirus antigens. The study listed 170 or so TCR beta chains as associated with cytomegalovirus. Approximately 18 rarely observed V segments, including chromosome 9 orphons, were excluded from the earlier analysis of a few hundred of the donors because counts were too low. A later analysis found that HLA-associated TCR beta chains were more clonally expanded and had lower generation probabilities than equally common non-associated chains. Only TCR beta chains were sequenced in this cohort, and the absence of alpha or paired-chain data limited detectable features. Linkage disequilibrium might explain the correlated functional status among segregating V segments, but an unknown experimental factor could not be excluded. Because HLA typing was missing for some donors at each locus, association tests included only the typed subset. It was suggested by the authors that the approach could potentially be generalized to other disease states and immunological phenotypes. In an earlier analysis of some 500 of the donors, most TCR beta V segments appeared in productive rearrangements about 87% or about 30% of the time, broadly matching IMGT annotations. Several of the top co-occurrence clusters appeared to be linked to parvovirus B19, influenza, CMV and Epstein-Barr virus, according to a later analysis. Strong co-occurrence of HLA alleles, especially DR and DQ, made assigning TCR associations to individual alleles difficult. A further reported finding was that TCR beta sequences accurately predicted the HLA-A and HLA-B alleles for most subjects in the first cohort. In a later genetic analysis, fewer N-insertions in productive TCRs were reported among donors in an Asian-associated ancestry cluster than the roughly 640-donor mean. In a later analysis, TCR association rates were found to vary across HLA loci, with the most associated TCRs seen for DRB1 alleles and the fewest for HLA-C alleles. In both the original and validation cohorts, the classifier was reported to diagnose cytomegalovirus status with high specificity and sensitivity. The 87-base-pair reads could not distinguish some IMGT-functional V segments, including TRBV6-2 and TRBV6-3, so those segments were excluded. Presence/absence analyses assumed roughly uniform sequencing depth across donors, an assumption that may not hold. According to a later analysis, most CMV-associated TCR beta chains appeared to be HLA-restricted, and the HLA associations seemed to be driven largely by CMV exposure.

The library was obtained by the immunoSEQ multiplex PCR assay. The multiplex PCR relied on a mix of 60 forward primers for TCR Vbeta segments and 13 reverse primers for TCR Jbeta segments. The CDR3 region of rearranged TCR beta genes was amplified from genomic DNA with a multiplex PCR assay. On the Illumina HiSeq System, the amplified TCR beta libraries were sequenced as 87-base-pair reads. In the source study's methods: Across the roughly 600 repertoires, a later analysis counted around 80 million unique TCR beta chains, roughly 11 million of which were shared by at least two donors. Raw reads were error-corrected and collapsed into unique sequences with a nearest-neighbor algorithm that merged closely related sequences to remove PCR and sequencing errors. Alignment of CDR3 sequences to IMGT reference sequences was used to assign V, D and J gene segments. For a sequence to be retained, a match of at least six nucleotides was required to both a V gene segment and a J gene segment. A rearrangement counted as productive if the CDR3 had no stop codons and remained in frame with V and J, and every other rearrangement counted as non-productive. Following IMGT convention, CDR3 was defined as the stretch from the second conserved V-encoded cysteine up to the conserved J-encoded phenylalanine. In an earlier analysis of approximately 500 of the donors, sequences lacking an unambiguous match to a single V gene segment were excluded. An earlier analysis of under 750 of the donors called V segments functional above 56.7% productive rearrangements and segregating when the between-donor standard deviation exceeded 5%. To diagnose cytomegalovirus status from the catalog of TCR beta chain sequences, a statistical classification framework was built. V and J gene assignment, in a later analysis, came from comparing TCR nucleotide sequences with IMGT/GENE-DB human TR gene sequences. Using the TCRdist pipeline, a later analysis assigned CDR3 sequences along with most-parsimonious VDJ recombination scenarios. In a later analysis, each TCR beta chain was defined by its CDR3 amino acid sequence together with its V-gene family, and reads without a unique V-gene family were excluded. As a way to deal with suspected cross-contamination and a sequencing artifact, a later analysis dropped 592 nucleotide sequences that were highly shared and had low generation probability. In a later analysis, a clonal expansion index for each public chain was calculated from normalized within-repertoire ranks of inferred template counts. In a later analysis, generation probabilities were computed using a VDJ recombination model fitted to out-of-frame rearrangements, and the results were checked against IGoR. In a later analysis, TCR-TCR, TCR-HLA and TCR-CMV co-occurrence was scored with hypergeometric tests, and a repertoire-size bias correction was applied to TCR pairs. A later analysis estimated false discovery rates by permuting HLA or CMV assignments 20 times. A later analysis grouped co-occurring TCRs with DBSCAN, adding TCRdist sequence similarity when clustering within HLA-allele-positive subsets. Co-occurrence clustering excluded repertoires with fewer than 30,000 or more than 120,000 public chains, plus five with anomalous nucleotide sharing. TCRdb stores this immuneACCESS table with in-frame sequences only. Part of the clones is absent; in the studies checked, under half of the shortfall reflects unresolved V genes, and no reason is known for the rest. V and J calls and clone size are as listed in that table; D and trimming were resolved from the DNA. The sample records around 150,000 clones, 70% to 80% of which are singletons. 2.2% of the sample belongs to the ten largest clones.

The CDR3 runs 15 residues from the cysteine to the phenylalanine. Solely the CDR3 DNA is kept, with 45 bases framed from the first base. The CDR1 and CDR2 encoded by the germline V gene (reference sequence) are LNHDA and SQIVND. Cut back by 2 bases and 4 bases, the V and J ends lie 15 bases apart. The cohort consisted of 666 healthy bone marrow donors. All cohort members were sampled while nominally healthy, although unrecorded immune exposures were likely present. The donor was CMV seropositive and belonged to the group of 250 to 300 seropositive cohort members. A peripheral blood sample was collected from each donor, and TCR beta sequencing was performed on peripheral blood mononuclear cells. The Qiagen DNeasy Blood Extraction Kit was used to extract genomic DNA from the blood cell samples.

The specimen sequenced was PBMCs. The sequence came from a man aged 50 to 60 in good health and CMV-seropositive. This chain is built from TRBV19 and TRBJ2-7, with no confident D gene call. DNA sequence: TGTGCCAGTAGTATAATCGGCAGAGCAGGTTACGAGCAGTACTTC. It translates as CASSIIGRAGYEQYF. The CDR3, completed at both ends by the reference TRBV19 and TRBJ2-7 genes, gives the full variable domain DGGITQSPKYLFRKEGQNVTLSCEQNLNHDAMYWYRQDPGQGLRLIYYSQIVNDFQKGDIAEGYSVSREKKESFPLTVTSAQKNPTAFYLCASSIIGRAGYEQYFGPGTRLTVT.